A selection of T cell receptor beta chains follows, all from one sample in a study of blood T cells in healthy people across ages. In TCRdb, the 5' RACE reads were re-called with MiXCR into one record per CDR3 protein. The sample has around 820,000 distinct CDR3 sequences; around a quarter are singletons. These same data were also listed under a study on T cells of mothers and their children.

Material: blood. These receptors all come from a boy between 10 and 17 years old in good health. Each CDR3 is given with its conserved first and last residue. The D gene is left open where the match is weak. Clone size is stated in some rows and not others, as once, few, many or a class when expanded.

clone_size	v_call	d_call	j_call	cdr3_aa	cdr3_nt
once	TRBV27	TRBD1	TRBJ1-5	CASRPTGAGNQPQHF	TGTGCCAGCCGACCGACAGGGGCCGGCAATCAGCCCCAGCATTTT
.	TRBV20-1	.	TRBJ1-1	CSARSGAIEAFF	TGCAGTGCTAGATCAGGGGCGATTGAAGCTTTCTTT
few	TRBV6-1	.	TRBJ2-7	CASRGNRRGSLEQYF	TGTGCCAGCAGGGGGAACCGAAGAGGGTCTCTCGAGCAGTACTTC
.	TRBV3-1	TRBD2	TRBJ2-3	CASSRVIAGSTDTQYF	TGTGCCAGCAGCCGAGTGATAGCGGGGAGCACAGATACGCAGTATTTT
few	TRBV2	.	TRBJ2-1	CASSETGVFYNEQFF	TGTGCCAGCAGTGAAACCGGGGTGTTCTACAATGAGCAGTTCTTC
.	TRBV12-3/TRBV12-4	TRBD2	TRBJ2-5	CASSPAPRGGSETQYF	TGTGCCAGCAGCCCCGCGCCCCGGGGGGGCTCAGAGACCCAGTACTTC
.	TRBV5-1	TRBD1	TRBJ2-1	CASSSGQGPNEQFF	TGCGCCAGCAGCTCCGGACAGGGCCCTAATGAGCAGTTCTTC
.	TRBV4-1	.	TRBJ1-4	CASSQTGGTQEKLFF	TGCGCCAGCAGCCAGACGGGGGGGACTCAAGAAAAACTGTTTTTT
.	TRBV27	.	TRBJ2-7	CASSLVYRDRQYF	TGTGCCAGCAGTTTAGTATATCGGGACCGGCAGTACTTC
few	TRBV14	.	TRBJ2-1	CASSITPGAGNEQFF	TGTGCCAGCAGCATAACTCCGGGCGCTGGAAATGAGCAGTTCTTC
.	TRBV29-1	TRBD2	TRBJ2-7	CSARTSTYEQYF	TGCAGCGCCAGGACTAGCACCTACGAGCAGTACTTC
few	TRBV7-3	.	TRBJ1-1	CASSDQGYTEAFF	TGTGCCAGCAGCGACCAGGGTTATACTGAAGCTTTCTTT
many	TRBV9	.	TRBJ2-6	CASSVSRPGSGANVLTF	TGTGCCAGCAGCGTTAGCCGACCGGGCTCTGGGGCCAACGTCCTGACTTTC
few	TRBV7-2	TRBD2	TRBJ2-4	CASSLATSGTGKNIQYF	TGTGCCAGCAGCTTAGCGACTAGCGGGACGGGCAAAAACATTCAGTACTTC
.	TRBV28	TRBD2	TRBJ2-1	CASSLREAGVYNEQFF	TGTGCCAGCAGCCTCAGGGAAGCGGGAGTTTATAATGAACAGTTCTTC
few	TRBV13	.	TRBJ1-1	CASSPPITEAFF	TGTGCCAGCAGCCCTCCGATCACTGAAGCTTTCTTT
few	TRBV29-1	TRBD1	TRBJ2-7	CSARVWDRPYEQYF	TGCAGCGCACGCGTCTGGGACAGACCCTACGAGCAGTACTTC
.	TRBV29-1	.	TRBJ1-1	CSVAYLGGSEAFF	TGCAGCGTTGCCTACCTAGGGGGTTCTGAAGCTTTCTTT
few	TRBV12-3/TRBV12-4	.	TRBJ1-2	CASTGGAWDYGYTF	TGTGCCAGCACTGGAGGGGCCTGGGACTATGGCTACACCTTC
.	TRBV24-1	TRBD2	TRBJ2-2	CATSDRTSGRPPSTGELFF	TGTGCCACCAGTGACCGGACTAGCGGGAGGCCTCCTTCCACCGGGGAGCTGTTTTTT
.	TRBV7-8	.	TRBJ2-5	CASSLANTETQYF	TGTGCCAGCAGCTTAGCCAACACAGAGACCCAGTACTTC
.	TRBV5-1	.	TRBJ2-7	CASSDGGISYGQYF	TGCGCCAGCAGTGATGGAGGGATCTCCTACGGGCAGTACTTC
few	TRBV20-1	.	TRBJ2-1	CSARQRYINEQFF	TGCAGTGCTAGACAGCGGTACATCAATGAGCAGTTCTTC
.	TRBV20-1	TRBD2	TRBJ2-7	CSAKSSSGDLYEQYF	TGCAGTGCCAAGAGCTCTAGCGGGGACCTCTACGAGCAGTACTTC
.	TRBV6-5	.	TRBJ2-1	CASTLGREQFF	TGTGCCAGCACCCTAGGAAGGGAGCAGTTCTTC
few	TRBV29-1	.	TRBJ1-2	CSVEEGRGGGYTF	TGCAGCGTTGAAGAAGGGAGGGGTGGGGGCTACACCTTC
.	TRBV6-5	.	TRBJ2-7	CASSYRGQPYEQYF	TGTGCCAGCAGTTACAGAGGACAACCCTACGAGCAGTACTTC
few	TRBV18	.	TRBJ1-2	CASSPRADYGYTF	TGTGCCAGCTCACCTAGGGCAGACTATGGCTACACCTTC
few	TRBV12-3/TRBV12-4	.	TRBJ2-3	CASIRDSTDTQYF	TGTGCCAGCATTCGGGACTCCACAGATACGCAGTATTTT
.	TRBV28	.	TRBJ2-6	CASSFAHNSGANVLTF	TGTGCCAGCAGTTTCGCACATAACTCTGGGGCCAACGTCCTGACTTTC
.	TRBV12-3/TRBV12-4	.	TRBJ2-4	CASSFRDIPHIQYF	TGTGCCAGCAGTTTCCGGGACATACCACACATTCAGTACTTC
.	TRBV2	TRBD2	TRBJ2-7	CASSEAERESDEQYF	TGTGCCAGCAGTGAAGCGGAGCGGGAGAGCGACGAGCAGTACTTC
.	TRBV9	.	TRBJ1-3	CASSGQALSGNTIYF	TGTGCCAGCAGCGGGCAGGCTCTCTCTGGAAACACCATATATTTT
few	TRBV12-3/TRBV12-4	TRBD1	TRBJ1-6	CASSRQGTGSPLHF	TGTGCCAGCAGCCGACAGGGGACCGGCTCACCCCTCCACTTT
.	TRBV18	.	TRBJ2-5	CASSPPGRTQETQYF	TGTGCCAGCTCACCACCGGGGCGGACCCAAGAGACCCAGTACTTC
.	TRBV27	.	TRBJ1-5	CASSLAGQQPQHF	TGTGCCAGCAGTTTGGCAGGGCAACAGCCCCAGCATTTT
.	TRBV7-9	.	TRBJ2-1	CASSLQTGGLFF	TGTGCCAGCAGCCTACAGACAGGCGGTCTGTTCTTC
few	TRBV20-1	.	TRBJ2-3	CSARESLAGLTDTQYF	TGCAGTGCTAGAGAAAGTCTCGCAGGGCTAACAGATACGCAGTATTTT
few	TRBV28	.	TRBJ1-2	CASSSSMEGYTF	TGTGCCAGCAGTTCTTCCATGGAGGGCTACACCTTC
.	TRBV3-1	.	TRBJ1-1	CASSQDLGATEAFF	TGTGCCAGCAGCCAAGATTTGGGAGCCACTGAAGCTTTCTTT
.	TRBV7-9	.	TRBJ2-3	CASSLRTGASTDTQYF	TGTGCCAGCAGCTTAAGGACGGGAGCCTCCACAGATACGCAGTATTTT
.	TRBV9	.	TRBJ2-5	CASSVGQGGKTQYF	TGTGCCAGCAGCGTAGGTCAGGGAGGAAAGACCCAGTACTTC
.	TRBV21-1	.	TRBJ2-7	CASSRTGTSGSSEQYF	TGTGCCAGCAGCAGGACAGGGACTAGCGGGAGTTCCGAGCAGTACTTC
.	TRBV5-1	.	TRBJ1-2	CASSGRSDDYGYTF	TGCGCCAGCAGCGGTCGGTCCGATGACTATGGCTACACCTTC
few	TRBV2	.	TRBJ2-4	CASSQSGTTKGNF	TGTGCCAGCAGTCAATCCGGGACGACTAAAGGGAACTTC
.	TRBV10-3	.	TRBJ2-5	CAITAGPEETQYF	TGTGCCATCACCGCGGGACCTGAGGAGACCCAGTACTTC
few	TRBV28	.	TRBJ2-6	CASSLWGAGANVLTF	TGTGCCAGCAGTTTATGGGGAGCTGGGGCCAACGTCCTGACTTTC
few	TRBV12-3/TRBV12-4	TRBD1	TRBJ2-5	CASSYSGTGGEAQYF	TGTGCCAGCAGTTACTCCGGGACAGGGGGAGAGGCCCAGTACTTC
.	TRBV12-3/TRBV12-4	.	TRBJ2-7	CASSLSLMGQYF	TGTGCCAGCAGTTTGTCTTTGATGGGGCAGTACTTC
.	TRBV7-3	TRBD1	TRBJ2-1	CASSSTGPGEQFF	TGTGCCAGCAGCTCGACAGGGCCGGGCGAGCAGTTCTTC
.	TRBV21-1	.	TRBJ2-1	CASSKRQLALYNEQFF	TGTGCCAGCAGCAAACGACAGCTAGCGCTGTACAATGAGCAGTTCTTC
.	TRBV29-1	.	TRBJ2-7	CSVEDARDEQYF	TGCAGCGTTGAAGATGCAAGGGACGAGCAGTACTTC
.	TRBV7-3	.	TRBJ2-3	CASSLGSLTDTQYF	TGTGCCAGCAGCCTTGGGAGTCTCACAGATACGCAGTATTTT
few	TRBV14	TRBD1	TRBJ1-1	CASNKQGANTEAFF	TGTGCCAGCAACAAACAGGGGGCGAACACTGAAGCTTTCTTT
.	TRBV18	.	TRBJ2-3	CASSPQVSDTQYF	TGTGCCAGCTCACCACAGGTATCAGATACGCAGTATTTT
few	TRBV20-1	TRBD1	TRBJ2-7	CSETTGGSYEQYF	TGCAGTGAAACCACAGGGGGCTCCTACGAGCAGTACTTC
few	TRBV29-1	.	TRBJ2-3	CSVEGGGGPPDTQYF	TGCAGCGTTGAGGGAGGGGGGGGCCCCCCAGATACGCAGTATTTT
.	TRBV3-1	.	TRBJ1-2	CASRGGGARDGYTF	TGTGCCAGCAGGGGTGGAGGCGCGCGGGATGGCTACACCTTC
.	TRBV7-2	.	TRBJ2-7	CASSKDRTYEQYF	TGTGCCAGCAGCAAGGACCGTACCTACGAGCAGTACTTC